Here is one T cell receptor (beta chain) with its context. A far larger clone is a single base away, which makes a read error likely. The sample comes from a study of shared clonotypes between healthy human individuals. For genomic DNA, unsorted samples relied on roughly 100 million PBMCs. The genomic DNA of each subset was split evenly across several immunoSEQ plates. Unsorted PBMC DNA sequencing spanned ten immunoSEQ deep assay plates. TCRdb keeps only in-frame clones here, not all; method: immunoSEQ multiplex PCR. The data show around 95,000 clones, less than 60% seen once. The sequencing sample was made of PBMCs. This clonotype was obtained from a woman in her thirties or forties in good health. Some clones in this sample may be carry-over from other donors' samples.

The DNA of the CDR3 is TGTGCCTGGAGTGTACACAGGGCCGCTTCCTTT. Translated, it gives CAWSVHRAASF. The chain employs TRBV30 and TRBJ1-1; a possible D gene is TRBD1 (6 bases). There are 11 residues in the CDR3. Germline lookup yields CDR1 GTSNPN and CDR2 SVGIG (reference sequence).